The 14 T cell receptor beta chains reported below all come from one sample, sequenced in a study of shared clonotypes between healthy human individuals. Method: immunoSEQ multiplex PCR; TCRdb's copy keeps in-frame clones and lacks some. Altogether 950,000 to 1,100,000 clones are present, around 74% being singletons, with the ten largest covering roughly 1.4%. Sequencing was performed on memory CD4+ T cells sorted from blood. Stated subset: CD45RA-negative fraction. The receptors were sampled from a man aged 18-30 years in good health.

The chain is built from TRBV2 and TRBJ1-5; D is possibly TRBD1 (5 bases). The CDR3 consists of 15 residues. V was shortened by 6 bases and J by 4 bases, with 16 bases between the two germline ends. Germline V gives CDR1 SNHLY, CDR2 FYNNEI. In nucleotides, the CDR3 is TGTGCCAGCAGGAAAGGACAAGGGCTAAATCAGCCCCAGCATTTT. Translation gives CASRKGQGLNQPQHF.

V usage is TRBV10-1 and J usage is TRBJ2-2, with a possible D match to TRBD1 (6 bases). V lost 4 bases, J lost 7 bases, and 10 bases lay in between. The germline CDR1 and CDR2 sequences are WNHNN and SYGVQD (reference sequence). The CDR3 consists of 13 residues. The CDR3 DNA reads TGCGCCAGCAGTGGACAGGCAGGCGGGGAGCTGTTTTTT. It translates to CASSGQAGGELFF.

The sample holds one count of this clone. The CDR3 protein is CATSRDAVATNEKLFF. For the CDR3, the DNA is TGTGCCACCAGCAGAGATGCCGTTGCAACTAATGAAAAACTGTTTTTT. The chain combines TRBV15 with TRBJ1-4, with D unclear. Germline CDR1 LNHNV, CDR2 YYDKDF (reference sequence). This CDR3 region has 16 residues. V was pared by 0 bases and J by 0 bases, with 8 bases between.

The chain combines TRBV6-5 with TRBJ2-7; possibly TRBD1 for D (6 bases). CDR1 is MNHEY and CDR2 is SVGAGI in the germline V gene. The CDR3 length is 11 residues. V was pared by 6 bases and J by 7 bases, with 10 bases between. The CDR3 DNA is TGTGCCAGCAGGGGGGCCGGAGAGCAGTACTTC. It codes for CASRGAGEQYF.

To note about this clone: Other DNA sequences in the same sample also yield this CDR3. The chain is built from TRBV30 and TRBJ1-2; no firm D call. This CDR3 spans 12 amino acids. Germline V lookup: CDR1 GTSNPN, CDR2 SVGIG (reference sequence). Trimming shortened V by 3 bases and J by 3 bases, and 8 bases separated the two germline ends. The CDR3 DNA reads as TGTGCCTGGAGCGAACGGGACTATGGCTACACCTTC. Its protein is CAWSERDYGYTF. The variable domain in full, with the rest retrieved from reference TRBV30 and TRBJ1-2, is SQTIHQWPATLVQPVGSPLSLECTVEGTSNPNLYWYRQAAGRGLQLLFYSVGIGQISSEVPQNLSASRPQDRQFILSSKKLLLSDSGFYLCAWSERDYGYTFGSGTRLTVV.

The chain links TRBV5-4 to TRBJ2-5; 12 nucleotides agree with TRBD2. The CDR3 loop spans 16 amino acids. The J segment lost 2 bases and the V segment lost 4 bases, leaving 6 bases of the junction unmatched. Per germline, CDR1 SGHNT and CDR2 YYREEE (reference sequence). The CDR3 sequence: CASSMTSGSGQETQYF. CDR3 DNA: TGTGCCAGCAGCATGACTAGCGGGAGTGGACAAGAGACCCAGTACTTC. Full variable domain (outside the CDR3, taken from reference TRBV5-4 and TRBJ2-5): ETGVTQSPTHLIKTRGQQVTLRCSSQSGHNTVSWYQQALGQGPQFIFQYYREEENGRGNFPPRFSGLQFPNYSSELNVNALELDDSALYLCASSMTSGSGQETQYFGPGTRLLVL.

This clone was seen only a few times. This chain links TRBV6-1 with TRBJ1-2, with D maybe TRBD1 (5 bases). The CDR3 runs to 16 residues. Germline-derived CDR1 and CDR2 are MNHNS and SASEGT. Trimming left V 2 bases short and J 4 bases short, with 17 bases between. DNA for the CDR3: TGTGCCAGCAGTGAACTGGCGACAGTTTTTAGCTATGGCTACACCTTC. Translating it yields CASSELATVFSYGYTF.

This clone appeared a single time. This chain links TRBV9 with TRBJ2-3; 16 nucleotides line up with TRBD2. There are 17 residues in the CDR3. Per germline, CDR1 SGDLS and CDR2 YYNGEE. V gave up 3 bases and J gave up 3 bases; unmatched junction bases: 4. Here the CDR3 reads CASSAGLAGGRTDTQYF. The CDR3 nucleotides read TGTGCCAGCAGCGCGGGACTAGCGGGGGGGAGGACAGATACGCAGTATTTT.

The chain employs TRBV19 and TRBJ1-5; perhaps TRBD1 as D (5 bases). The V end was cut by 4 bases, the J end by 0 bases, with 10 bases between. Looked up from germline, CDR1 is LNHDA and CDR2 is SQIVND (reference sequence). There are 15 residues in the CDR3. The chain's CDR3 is CASSTTDTSNQPQHF. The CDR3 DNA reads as TGTGCCAGTAGTACTACGGACACTAGCAATCAGCCCCAGCATTTT.

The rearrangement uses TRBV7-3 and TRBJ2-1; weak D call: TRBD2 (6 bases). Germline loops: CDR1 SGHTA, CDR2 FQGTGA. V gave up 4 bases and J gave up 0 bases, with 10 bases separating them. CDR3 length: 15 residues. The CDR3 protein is CASSSEGFSYNEQFF. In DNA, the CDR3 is TGTGCCAGCAGCTCGGAGGGGTTCTCCTACAATGAGCAGTTCTTC.

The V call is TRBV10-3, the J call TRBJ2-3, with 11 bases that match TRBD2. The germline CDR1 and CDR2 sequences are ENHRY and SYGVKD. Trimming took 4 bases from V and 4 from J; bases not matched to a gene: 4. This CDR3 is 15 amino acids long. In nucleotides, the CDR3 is TGTGCCATCAGTGCCCTAGCGGGAGGCCCAGATACGCAGTATTTT. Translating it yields CAISALAGGPDTQYF.

CDR3 in DNA: TGTGCCAGCAGTGAAGCTGGGCTCGAGCAGTACTTC. This codes for CASSEAGLEQYF. The chain uses TRBV6-1 and TRBJ2-7; D gene unclear. The CDR3 covers 12 residues. The germline V gene has CDR1 MNHNS and CDR2 SASEGT. Trimming stripped 0 bases from V and 6 bases from J, with 6 bases between.

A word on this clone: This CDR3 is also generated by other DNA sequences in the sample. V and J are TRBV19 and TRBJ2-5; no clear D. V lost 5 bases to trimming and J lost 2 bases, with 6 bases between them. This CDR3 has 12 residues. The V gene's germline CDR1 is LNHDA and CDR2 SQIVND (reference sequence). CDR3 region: CASSDLQETQYF. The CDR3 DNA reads TGTGCCAGTAGTGACTTGCAAGAGACCCAGTACTTC.

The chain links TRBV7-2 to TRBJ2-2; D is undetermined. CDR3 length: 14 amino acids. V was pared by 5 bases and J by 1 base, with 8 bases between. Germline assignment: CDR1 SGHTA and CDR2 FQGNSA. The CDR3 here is CASSTKGNTGELFF. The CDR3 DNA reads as TGTGCCAGCAGCACCAAGGGGAACACCGGGGAGCTGTTTTTT.